This record looks at one T cell receptor (beta chain) sequence and its context. Its specificity is not known. The V and J ends lost 1 base and 8 bases, in that order; junction bases with no gene match: 10. Germline lookup yields CDR1 GTSNPN and CDR2 SVGIG (reference sequence). The CDR3 is 14 residues long. This sample was included in a study of Ad26.COV2.S vaccination and SARS-CoV-2 variants. Study-level background: Each vaccinee took Ad26.COV2.S intramuscularly, once or twice 56 days apart.

Sequencing was performed with immunoSEQ multiplex PCR; in TCRdb, only in-frame clones are kept and a portion is missing. The sample carries approximately 420,000 clones, 75% to 90% recorded once. Study observations and caveats: Total responses of T cells may have been underestimated by the analyses of TCR breadth and depth. Participants given vaccine showed non-spike TCR breadth similar to that of placebo recipients.

The sample's treatment: around 19 received Ad26.COV2.S at low or high dose, single or two shots; about 5 received placebo; per-sample allocation not given. The samples were gathered on day 63 after the first injection of vaccine or placebo. An Ad26 vector that expressed Wuhan-strain SARS-CoV-2 spike constituted the vaccine. The origin of this receptor is a person between 18 and 65 years old who received the Ad26.COV2.S COVID-19 vaccine or a placebo. This chain connects TRBV30 to TRBJ1-2; 7 nucleotides align to TRBD1. Sequenced here: peripheral blood, sampled in a trial of Ad26.COV2.S vaccine versus placebo. The CDR3 DNA is TGTGCCTGGAGTGCAGGGGGAGAACCTAGGGGCTACACCTTC. It yields the protein CAWSAGGEPRGYTF.